This T cell receptor (beta chain) originates from a study of blood T cell repertoires in COVID-19. Study at large: Sites across the United States, Italy and Spain contributed samples from acute and convalescent COVID-19.

Followed longitudinally, the Seattle patients had been enrolled during active infection. The CDR3 length is 13 residues. The V and J ends lost 6 bases and 4 bases respectively, with 10 bases between them. Per the authors' pipeline: Reference gene primer amplification yielded estimated nucleated cell counts. Sequencing used immunoSEQ multiplex PCR; TCRdb keeps in-frame clones, though not all of them. V and J calls and clone size are copied from that table; D and trimming were computed from the DNA. This table holds around 370,000 clones, about nine tenths found once. The chain recombines TRBV12-3 or TRBV12-4 with TRBJ2-1; maybe TRBD1 (5 bases). The source is a woman aged 45-60 years with COVID-19, enrolled during active disease. The sequenced sample was peripheral blood. CDR3 loop: CASRRDSYNEQFF. The CDR3 DNA is TGTGCCAGCAGACGCGACAGTTACAATGAGCAGTTCTTC.